Each of the 19 T cell receptor beta chains below was sequenced from the same sample in a study of beta chain features in type 1 diabetes. Which antigens these TCRs recognize remains unknown. Every bit of the isolated RNA underwent reverse transcription, so sequencing read expressed TCRB transcripts. Measured with immunoSEQ multiplex PCR; TCRdb has only the in-frame clones, and not every one. The table records 640,000 or so clones, about 14% of them present only once. Study-level results: Moderate but significant shortening of TCRB CDR3s was recorded in all four CD4+ subsets from Type 1 diabetes patients.

The sample taken for sequencing was naive CD4+ T cells from blood. These receptors all stem from a man between 18 and 29 years old with type 1 diabetes.

This clone appeared a few times. The CDR3 loop is CASTASSYEQYF. The CDR3 region has the DNA TGTGCCAGCACTGCTAGCTCCTACGAGCAGTACTTC. The rearrangement links TRBV28 to TRBJ2-7; D uncertain. CDR1 MDHEN and CDR2 SYDVKM come from the germline V gene. The CDR3 is 12 amino acids. Trimming stripped 7 bases from V and 0 bases from J, with 7 bases between.

The chain is built from TRBV29-1 and TRBJ2-2; D is undetermined. V was pared by 5 bases and J by 0 bases, with 10 bases between. The CDR3 sequence is 14 residues long. Germline CDR1 is SQVTM and CDR2 is ANQGSEA. The CDR3 region is CSVCQSANTGELFF. The CDR3 coding sequence is TGCAGCGTTTGCCAGTCAGCGAACACCGGGGAGCTGTTTTTT.

This clone was recorded at least ten times. The gene calls are TRBV10-3 and TRBJ2-1; 10 nucleotides match TRBD2. Losses at the gene ends were 2 bases for V and 6 bases for J; bases not matched to a gene: 4. CDR1 and CDR2 from the germline V gene are ENHRY and SYGVKD. There are 15 residues in the CDR3. In DNA form, the CDR3 reads TGTGCCATCAGTGAGCGAGCGGGAGGGAGCAATGAGCAGTTCTTC. Translation: CAISERAGGSNEQFF.

This clone was seen a few times. The rearrangement uses TRBV9 and TRBJ2-7; D is unclear. CDR3 size: 13 residues. Deletions cut 0 bases from V and 4 bases from J, with 8 bases between. Germline V gene lookup returns CDR1 SGDLS and CDR2 YYNGEE. The DNA for the CDR3 is TGTGCCAGCAGCGTAGTTCGGATTTACGAGCAGTACTTC. The encoded protein is CASSVVRIYEQYF.

This rearrangement joins TRBV7-2 to TRBJ1-2; D is unresolved. The ends were cut back, 4 bases at V and 2 bases at J, with 11 bases in the middle. This CDR3 has 14 residues. In germline, CDR1 is SGHTA, CDR2 FQGNSA. The CDR3 coding sequence is TGTGCCAGCAGCTATCAGGAGGGAAACTATGGCTACACCTTC. Translated, it gives CASSYQEGNYGYTF.

The chain joins TRBV14 to TRBJ2-1, with 7 bases lining up with TRBD1. CDR1 is SGHDN, CDR2 FVKESK, per germline. With V trimmed by 1 base and J by 2 bases, 8 bases remained unmatched. The CDR3 spans 17 residues. CDR3 in DNA: TGTGCCAGCAGCCAAGGCCACCGGGACAGCCCCTACAATGAGCAGTTCTTC. Translation gives CASSQGHRDSPYNEQFF.

J is TRBJ1-6 and V is TRBV6-1, with 10 bases lining up with TRBD1. The germline CDR1 and CDR2 sequences are MNHNS and SASEGT. There are 17 residues in the CDR3. V was pared by 3 bases and J by 4 bases, with 6 bases of the junction left unmatched. CDR3 nucleotides: TGTGCCAGCAGTGAGAGTGGGACAGGGGCTTATAATTCACCCCTCCACTTT. As protein: CASSESGTGAYNSPLHF.

V is TRBV2 and J is TRBJ2-5, with D unclear. Trimming pared 6 bases from V and 4 bases from J, leaving 9 bases between. CDR1 is SNHLY and CDR2 is FYNNEI in the germline V gene. This CDR3 region has 12 residues. CDR3 nucleotides: TGTGCCAGCAGCCGAACCCCAGAGACCCAGTACTTC. This sequence encodes CASSRTPETQYF.

This clone was detected a few times. J is TRBJ1-2 and V is TRBV29-1; 8 bases are a match to TRBD1. With 6 bases clipped from V and 2 bases from J, the junction kept 8 bases outside the gene matches. The CDR3 is 14 residues long. Looked up from germline, CDR1 is SQVTM and CDR2 is ANQGSEA. CDR3 nucleotide sequence: TGCAGCGTGGCCCCCAGACAGGGGAACTATGGCTACACCTTC. Its translation: CSVAPRQGNYGYTF.

The chain couples TRBV7-3 to TRBJ2-2; D is undetermined. CDR1 and CDR2 from the germline V gene are SGHTA and FQGTGA. Trimming cost V 6 bases and J 4 bases, with 12 bases left between them. The CDR3 length is 14 residues. The CDR3 DNA is TGTGCCAGCAGGCCGACATATGTCACCGGGGAGCTGTTTTTT. Protein sequence: CASRPTYVTGELFF.

The chain recombines TRBV18 with TRBJ2-1; 8 bases fit TRBD1. Germline V gene data show CDR1 as KGHSH and CDR2 as LQKENI. Trimming removed 3 bases from V and 9 bases from J; junction bases left unmatched: 7. The CDR3 runs 14 residues. CDR3 residues: CASSPMTGETEQFF. The CDR3 bases are TGTGCCAGCTCACCGATGACAGGGGAGACTGAGCAGTTCTTC.

This clone was picked up a small number of times. The chain uses TRBV4-2 and TRBJ2-5; 14 positions agree with TRBD2. V was pared by 4 bases and J by 2 bases, with 12 bases of the junction left unmatched. This CDR3 spans 19 amino acids. Germline V gene lookup returns CDR1 LGHNA and CDR2 YNFKEQ. The CDR3 sequence is CASSLGLAGGRLLQETQYF. DNA of the CDR3: TGTGCCAGCAGCCTTGGACTAGCGGGGGGCCGTCTACTTCAAGAGACCCAGTACTTC.

This chain connects TRBV10-3 to TRBJ2-3; a weak D match, TRBD1 (6 bases). This CDR3 has 14 amino acids. The V gene's germline CDR1 is ENHRY and CDR2 SYGVKD. CDR3 DNA: TGTTCCAGCCACCGGGACACCAACACAGATACGCAGTATTTT. This translates into CSSHRDTNTDTQYF.

CDR3 protein: CASGDPRDTQYF. The DNA of the CDR3 is TGTGCCAGCGGGGACCCAAGGGATACGCAGTATTTT. V usage is TRBV7-9 and J usage is TRBJ2-3, with D perhaps TRBD1 or TRBD2 (5 bases each). In germline, CDR1 is SEHNR, CDR2 FQNEAQ (reference sequence). The CDR3 is made up of 12 amino acids. Trimming pared 8 bases from V and 6 bases from J, leaving 12 bases between.

The chain links TRBV6-6 to TRBJ2-7; TRBD1 aligns across 8 bases. Trimming cost V 7 bases and J 4 bases; bases outside gene matches: 9. The CDR3 has 14 residues. The germline V gene has CDR1 MNHNY and CDR2 SVGAGI (reference sequence). CDR3 DNA sequence: TGTGCCAGCATCAGAGAAACAGGGGGGTACGAGCAGTACTTC. Its protein product is CASIRETGGYEQYF.

The J gene is TRBJ2-3, the V gene TRBV7-2; no definite D call. Germline V lookup: CDR1 SGHTA, CDR2 FQGNSA. The CDR3 is 14 amino acids. V lost 7 bases to trimming and J lost 6 bases, with 17 bases between them. CDR3 coding DNA: TGTGCCAGCACCCCGATGACGGAACGCGATACGCAGTATTTT. This translates into CASTPMTERDTQYF.

This clone was counted only a few times. This chain connects TRBV28 to TRBJ2-2; 7 bases line up with TRBD2. The germline V gene has CDR1 MDHEN and CDR2 SYDVKM. V lost 3 bases, J lost 4 bases, and 8 bases stayed unmatched. This CDR3 has 16 residues. CDR3 coding DNA: TGTGCCAGCAGTTTGGGGGGGACGGCTGGCACCGGGGAGCTGTTTTTT. Translation: CASSLGGTAGTGELFF.

The V gene is TRBV4-3, the J gene TRBJ1-1; D uncertain. The CDR3 extends over 14 amino acids. Deletions cut 0 bases from V and 2 bases from J, with 7 bases between. Germline V gene data show CDR1 as LGHNA and CDR2 as YSLEER. The chain's CDR3 is CASSQERDNTEAFF. The CDR3, as DNA: TGCGCCAGCAGCCAAGAACGAGACAACACTGAAGCTTTCTTT.

This clone appeared a few times. The chain uses TRBV19 and TRBJ1-1; tentatively, D is TRBD1 (5 bases). This CDR3 is built from 13 residues. Germline V lookup: CDR1 LNHDA, CDR2 SQIVND (reference sequence). V dropped 5 bases and J dropped 1 base, with 8 bases sitting between them. The CDR3 nucleotides read TGTGCCAGTAGTGACAGACCGAACACTGAAGCTTTCTTT. It is translated as CASSDRPNTEAFF.